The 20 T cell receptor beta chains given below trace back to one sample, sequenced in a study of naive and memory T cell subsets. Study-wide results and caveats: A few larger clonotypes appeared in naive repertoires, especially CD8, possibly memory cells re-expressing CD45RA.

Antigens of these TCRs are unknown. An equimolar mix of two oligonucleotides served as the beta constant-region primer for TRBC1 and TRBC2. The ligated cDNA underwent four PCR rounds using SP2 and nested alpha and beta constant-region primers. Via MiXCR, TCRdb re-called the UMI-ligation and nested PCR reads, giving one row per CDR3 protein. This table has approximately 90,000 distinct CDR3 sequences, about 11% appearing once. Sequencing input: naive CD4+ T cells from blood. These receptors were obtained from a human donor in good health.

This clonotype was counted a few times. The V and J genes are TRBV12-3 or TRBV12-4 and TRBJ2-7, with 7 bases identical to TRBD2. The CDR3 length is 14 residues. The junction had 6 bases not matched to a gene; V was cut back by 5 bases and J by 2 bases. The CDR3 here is CASSPRDYPYEQYF. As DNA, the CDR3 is TGTGCCAGCAGTCCCAGGGACTACCCCTACGAGCAGTACTTC.

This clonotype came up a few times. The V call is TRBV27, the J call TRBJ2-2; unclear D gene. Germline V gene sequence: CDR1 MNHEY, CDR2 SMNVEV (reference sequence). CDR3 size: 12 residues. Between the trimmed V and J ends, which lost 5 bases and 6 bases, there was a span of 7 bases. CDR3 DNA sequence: TGTGCCAGCAGTCATTGGGCCGGGGAGCTGTTTTTT. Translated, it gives CASSHWAGELFF.

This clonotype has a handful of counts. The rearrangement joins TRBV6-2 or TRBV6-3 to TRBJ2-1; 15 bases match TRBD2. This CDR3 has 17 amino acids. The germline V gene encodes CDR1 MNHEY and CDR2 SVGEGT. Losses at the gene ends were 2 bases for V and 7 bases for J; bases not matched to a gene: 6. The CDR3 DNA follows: TGTGCCAGCAGTTACCGGACTAGCGGGGGGGCGGGGAATGAGCAGTTCTTC. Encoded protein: CASSYRTSGGAGNEQFF.

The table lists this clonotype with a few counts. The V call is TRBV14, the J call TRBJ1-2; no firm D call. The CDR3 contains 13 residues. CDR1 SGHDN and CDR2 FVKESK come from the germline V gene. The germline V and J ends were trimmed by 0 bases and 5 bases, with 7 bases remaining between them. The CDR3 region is CASSQEWDYGYTF. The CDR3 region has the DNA TGTGCCAGCAGCCAAGAATGGGATTATGGCTACACCTTC.

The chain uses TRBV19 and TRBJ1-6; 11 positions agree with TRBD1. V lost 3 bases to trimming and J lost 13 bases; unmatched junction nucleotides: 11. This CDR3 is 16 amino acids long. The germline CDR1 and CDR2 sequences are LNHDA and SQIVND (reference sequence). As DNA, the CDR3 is TGTGCCAGTAGTATCAGTTGGGGACAGGGGGTCCAGCCCCTCCACTTT. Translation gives CASSISWGQGVQPLHF.

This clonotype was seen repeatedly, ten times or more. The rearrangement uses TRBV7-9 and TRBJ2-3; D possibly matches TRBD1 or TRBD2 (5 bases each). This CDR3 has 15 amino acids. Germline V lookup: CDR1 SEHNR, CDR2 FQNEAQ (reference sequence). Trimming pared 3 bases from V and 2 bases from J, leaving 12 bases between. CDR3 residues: CASSLRGADTDTQYF. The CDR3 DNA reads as TGTGCCAGCAGCTTGCGAGGGGCCGACACAGATACGCAGTATTTT.

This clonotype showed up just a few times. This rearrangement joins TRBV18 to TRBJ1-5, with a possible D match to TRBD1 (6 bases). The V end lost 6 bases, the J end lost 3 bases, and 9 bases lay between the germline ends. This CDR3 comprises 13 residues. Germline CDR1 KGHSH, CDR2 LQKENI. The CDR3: CASSQGLNQPQHF. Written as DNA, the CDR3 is TGTGCCAGCTCCCAGGGGCTCAATCAGCCCCAGCATTTT.

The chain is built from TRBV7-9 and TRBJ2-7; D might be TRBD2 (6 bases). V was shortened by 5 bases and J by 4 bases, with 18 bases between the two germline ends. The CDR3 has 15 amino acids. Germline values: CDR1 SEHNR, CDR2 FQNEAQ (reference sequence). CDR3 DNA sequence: TGTGCCAGCAGCCCAAGTTGGAGGGGAAGTTACGAGCAGTACTTC. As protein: CASSPSWRGSYEQYF.

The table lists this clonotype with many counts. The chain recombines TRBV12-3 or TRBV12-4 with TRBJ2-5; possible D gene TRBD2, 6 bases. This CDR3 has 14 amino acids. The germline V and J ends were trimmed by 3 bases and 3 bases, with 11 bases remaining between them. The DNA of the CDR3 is TGTGCCAGCAGTTTCGACGGGAGAAAAGAGACCCAGTACTTC. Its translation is CASSFDGRKETQYF.

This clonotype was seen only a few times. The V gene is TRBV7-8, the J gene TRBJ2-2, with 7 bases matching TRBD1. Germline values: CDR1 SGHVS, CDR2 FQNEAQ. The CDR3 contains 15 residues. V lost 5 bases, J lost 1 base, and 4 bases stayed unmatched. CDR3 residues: CASSRGQRNTGELFF. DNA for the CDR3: TGTGCCAGCAGCCGGGGACAGCGGAACACCGGGGAGCTGTTTTTT.

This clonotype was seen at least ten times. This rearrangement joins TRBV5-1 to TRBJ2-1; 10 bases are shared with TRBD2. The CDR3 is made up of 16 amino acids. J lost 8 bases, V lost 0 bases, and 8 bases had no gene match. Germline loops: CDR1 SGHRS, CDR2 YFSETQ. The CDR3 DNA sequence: TGCGCCAGCAGCTTGGGCTCAGCGGGGGGGGTCTATGAGCAGTTCTTC. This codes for CASSLGSAGGVYEQFF.

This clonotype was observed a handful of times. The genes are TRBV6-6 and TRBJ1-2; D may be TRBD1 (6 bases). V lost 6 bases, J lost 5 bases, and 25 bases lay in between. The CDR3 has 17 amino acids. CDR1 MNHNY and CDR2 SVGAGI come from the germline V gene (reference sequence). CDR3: CASRSLRGHRVPYGYTF. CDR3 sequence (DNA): TGTGCCAGCAGGTCGCTACGGGGGCACAGGGTGCCATATGGCTACACCTTC.

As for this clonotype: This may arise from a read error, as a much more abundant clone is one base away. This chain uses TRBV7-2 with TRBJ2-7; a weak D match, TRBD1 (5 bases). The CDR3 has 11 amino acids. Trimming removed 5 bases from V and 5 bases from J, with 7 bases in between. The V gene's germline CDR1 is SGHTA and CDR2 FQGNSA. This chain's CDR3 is CASSARDEQYF. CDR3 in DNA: TGTGCCAGCAGCGCCAGGGACGAGCAGTACTTC. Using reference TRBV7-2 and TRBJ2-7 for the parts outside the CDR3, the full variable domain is GAGVSQSPSNKVTEKGKDVELRCDPISGHTALYWYRQSLGQGLEFLIYFQGNSAPDKSGLPSDRFSAERTGGSVSTLTIQRTQQEDSAVYLCASSARDEQYFGPGTRLTVT.

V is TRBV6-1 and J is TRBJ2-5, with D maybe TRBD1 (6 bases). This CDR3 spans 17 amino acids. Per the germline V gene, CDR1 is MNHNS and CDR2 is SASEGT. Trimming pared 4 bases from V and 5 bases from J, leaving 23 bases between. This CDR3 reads CASSARLGASGMETQYF. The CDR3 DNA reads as TGTGCCAGCAGTGCTCGGTTGGGGGCGTCGGGTATGGAGACCCAGTACTTC.

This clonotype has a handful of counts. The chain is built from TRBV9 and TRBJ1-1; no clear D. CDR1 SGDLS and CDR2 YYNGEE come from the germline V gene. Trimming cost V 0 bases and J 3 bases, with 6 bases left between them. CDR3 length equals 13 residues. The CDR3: CASSVALDTEAFF. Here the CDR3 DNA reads TGTGCCAGCAGCGTAGCCCTGGACACTGAAGCTTTCTTT.

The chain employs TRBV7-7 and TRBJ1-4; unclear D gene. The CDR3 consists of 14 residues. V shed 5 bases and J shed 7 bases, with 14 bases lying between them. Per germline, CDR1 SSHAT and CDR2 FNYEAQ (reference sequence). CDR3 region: CASSPTVLGEKLFF. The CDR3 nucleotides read TGTGCCAGCAGCCCCACCGTCCTTGGTGAAAAACTGTTTTTT.

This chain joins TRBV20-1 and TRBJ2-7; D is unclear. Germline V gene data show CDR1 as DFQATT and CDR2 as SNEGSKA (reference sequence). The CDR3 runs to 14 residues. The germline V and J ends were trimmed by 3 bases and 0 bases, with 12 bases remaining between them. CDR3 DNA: TGCAGTGCTAGTCTTCGAGTACTCTCCTACGAGCAGTACTTC. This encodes CSASLRVLSYEQYF.

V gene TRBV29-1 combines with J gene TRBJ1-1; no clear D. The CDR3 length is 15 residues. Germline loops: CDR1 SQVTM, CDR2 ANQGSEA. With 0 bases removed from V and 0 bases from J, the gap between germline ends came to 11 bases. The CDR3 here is CSVEEPPALNTEAFF. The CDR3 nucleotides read TGCAGCGTTGAAGAACCCCCAGCCCTGAACACTGAAGCTTTCTTT. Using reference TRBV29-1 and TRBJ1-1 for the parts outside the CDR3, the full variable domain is SAVISQKPSRDICQRGTSLTIQCQVDSQVTMMFWYRQQPGQSLTLIATANQGSEATYESGFVIDKFPISRPNLTFSTLTVSNMSPEDSSIYLCSVEEPPALNTEAFFGQGTRLTVV.

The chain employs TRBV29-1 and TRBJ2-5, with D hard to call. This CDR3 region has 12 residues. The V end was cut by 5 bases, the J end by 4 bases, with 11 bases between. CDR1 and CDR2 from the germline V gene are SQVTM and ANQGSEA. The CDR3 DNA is TGCAGCGTTAGGGATCCCTTAGAGACCCAGTACTTC. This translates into CSVRDPLETQYF.

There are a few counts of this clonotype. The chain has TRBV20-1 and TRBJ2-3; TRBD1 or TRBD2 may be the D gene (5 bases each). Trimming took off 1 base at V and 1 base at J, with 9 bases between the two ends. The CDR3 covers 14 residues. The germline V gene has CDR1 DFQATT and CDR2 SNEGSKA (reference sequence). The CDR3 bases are TGCAGTGCTAGAGTTGAGGGACGCACAGATACGCAGTATTTT. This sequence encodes CSARVEGRTDTQYF.